Sequencing of this T cell receptor (beta chain) was carried out in a study of blood T cell repertoires in COVID-19. Overall study: The cDNA or gDNA used as material had been derived from T cells, B-cell-depleted T cells, or PBMCs.

Authors' processing steps: Reference gene primer amplification gave nucleated cell count estimates. TCRdb keeps only in-frame clones here, not all; method: immunoSEQ multiplex PCR. V and J calls and clone size are as listed in that table; D and trimming were resolved from the DNA. Among about 220,000 clones listed, 84% were seen once. This study enrolled people aged roughly 18 to 90 from about two dozen US geographic areas. Categorization into cohorts depended on clinical history that participants reported. This receptor was identified in a woman aged 40 to 50 who had recovered from COVID-19. The sequencing input was PBMCs or T cells enriched from blood (not recorded which).

The CDR3 DNA reads as TGCGCCAGCAGCTCGGGACTAGCGCTGGAGACCCAGTACTTC. The encoded protein is CASSSGLALETQYF. This sequence joins TRBV5-1 and TRBJ2-5; 10 nucleotides align to TRBD2. Trimming at V came to 3 bases and at J to 5 bases, leaving 4 bases not matched to a gene. The CDR3 consists of 14 residues. Looked up from germline, CDR1 is SGHRS and CDR2 is YFSETQ.